Shown below are 12 T cell receptor beta chains from a single sample sequenced in a study of cytomegalovirus exposure and HLA in healthy donors. With 60 Vbeta and 13 Jbeta primers, the PCR was carried out. Libraries were prepared by immunoSEQ multiplex PCR; TCRdb keeps only in-frame clonotypes and omits some of them. The top ten hold over 4.5% of the sample, which has approximately 130,000 clones, roughly four fifths seen once. The sequencing sample was made of PBMCs. These receptors came from a woman aged 40 to 50 in good health and CMV-seropositive.

The chain has TRBV7-8 and TRBJ1-6; D gene uncertain. The germline V gene encodes CDR1 SGHVS and CDR2 FQNEAQ. Trimming shortened V by 5 bases and J by 0 bases, and 17 bases separated the two germline ends. The CDR3 has 18 residues. The CDR3, as DNA: TGTGCCAGCAGCCCGACTTCGACGAGTAGCTCCTATAATTCACCCCTCCACTTT. Its protein product is CASSPTSTSSSYNSPLHF.

The chain combines TRBV29-1 with TRBJ1-1; D gene ambiguous. Germline CDR1 and CDR2: SQVTM and ANQGSEA. Trimming removed 4 bases from V and 1 base from J, with 10 bases in between. The CDR3 has 13 residues. The CDR3 coding sequence is TGCAGCGTTGCGCGGGAACAGAACACTGAAGCTTTCTTT. Translation: CSVAREQNTEAFF. Complete variable domain (other parts from reference TRBV29-1 and TRBJ1-1): SAVISQKPSRDICQRGTSLTIQCQVDSQVTMMFWYRQQPGQSLTLIATANQGSEATYESGFVIDKFPISRPNLTFSTLTVSNMSPEDSSIYLCSVAREQNTEAFFGQGTRLTVV.

This chain connects TRBV28 to TRBJ1-1; maybe TRBD1 (5 bases). V lost 6 bases and J lost 1, with 15 bases in between. This CDR3 has 15 amino acids. Germline lookup yields CDR1 MDHEN and CDR2 SYDVKM. This CDR3 reads CASSFFPGWNTEAFF. The CDR3 DNA reads TGTGCCAGCAGCTTCTTCCCAGGGTGGAACACTGAAGCTTTCTTT.

The chain joins TRBV28 to TRBJ2-7, with TRBD2 matching 15 bases. The CDR3 spans 18 residues. Germline assignment: CDR1 MDHEN and CDR2 SYDVKM. The V segment lost 7 bases and the J segment 3 bases; nucleotides outside the gene matches: 13. Here the CDR3 DNA reads TGTGCCAGCACCGCGGACGCCTGGACTAGCGGGAGGGGCTACGAGCAGTACTTC. Encoded protein: CASTADAWTSGRGYEQYF. The full variable domain, with the rest looked up from reference TRBV28 and TRBJ2-7, is DVKVTQSSRYLVKRTGEKVFLECVQDMDHENMFWYRQDPGLGLRLIYFSYDVKMKEKGDIPEGYSVSREKKERFSLILESASTNQTSMYLCASTADAWTSGRGYEQYFGPGTRLTVT.

CDR3 coding DNA: TGTGCCATCTTTCGGGAGGGGAAAGCGGGAGGGTCCTACAATGAGCAGTTCTTC. It translates to CAIFREGKAGGSYNEQFF. V usage is TRBV10-3 and J usage is TRBJ2-1; 10 bases are a match to TRBD2. The V segment lost 8 bases and the J segment 1 base; nucleotides outside the gene matches: 14. CDR3 size: 18 residues. In germline, CDR1 is ENHRY, CDR2 SYGVKD.

The chain combines TRBV5-1 with TRBJ1-1, with a tentative D call TRBD1 (5 bases). The germline CDR1 and CDR2 sequences are SGHRS and YFSETQ. This CDR3 contains 15 residues. V was shortened by 1 base and J by 4 bases, with 14 bases between the two germline ends. This CDR3 is CASSLQGGIVTEAFF. CDR3 nucleotide sequence: TGCGCCAGCAGCTTGCAGGGTGGGATAGTCACTGAAGCTTTCTTT. The full variable domain, with the rest looked up from reference TRBV5-1 and TRBJ1-1, is KAGVTQTPRYLIKTRGQQVTLSCSPISGHRSVSWYQQTPGQGLQFLFEYFSETQRNKGNFPGRFSGRQFSNSRSEMNVSTLELGDSALYLCASSLQGGIVTEAFFGQGTRLTVV.

Worth noting for this clone: At one boundary the junction diverges from the germline segment, which might be a read error. The chain is built from TRBV7-7 and TRBJ2-1, with D perhaps TRBD1 (6 bases). The CDR3 is 16 residues long. From germline, CDR1 is SSHAT and CDR2 FNYEAQ (reference sequence). The CDR3 DNA reads as TGTGCTAGCAGCTTTAACACAGGGCCCCCGAACAATGAGCAGTTCTTC. Translated, it gives CASSFNTGPPNNEQFF.

In its sample, this clone was seen a few times. V gene TRBV27 combines with J gene TRBJ2-1; D is unresolved. The V end lost 7 bases, the J end lost 6 bases, and 16 bases lay between the germline ends. The CDR3 is 14 residues long. Germline CDR1 reads MNHEY; CDR2 reads SMNVEV (reference sequence). The chain's CDR3 is CASTQITPFNEQFF. In DNA form, the CDR3 reads TGTGCCAGCACCCAGATAACCCCTTTCAATGAGCAGTTCTTC.

This sequence joins TRBV19 and TRBJ1-4; D is perhaps TRBD1 (6 bases). The CDR3 loop spans 16 amino acids. Per germline, CDR1 LNHDA and CDR2 SQIVND (reference sequence). Trimming stripped 4 bases from V and 8 bases from J, with 20 bases between. This chain's CDR3 is CASSTTSDRRVEKLFF. In nucleotides, the CDR3 is TGTGCCAGTAGTACCACCTCGGACAGAAGGGTCGAAAAACTGTTTTTT.

The chain recombines TRBV4-1 with TRBJ2-3; 9 positions match TRBD2. From germline, CDR1 is MGHRA and CDR2 YSYEKL. The CDR3 covers 16 residues. The V and J ends lost 2 bases and 3 bases, in that order; junction bases with no gene match: 6. CDR3 sequence: CASSQNSGGGTDTQYF. The CDR3 nucleotides are TGCGCCAGCAGCCAAAATAGCGGGGGAGGGACAGATACGCAGTATTTT.

The V and J genes are TRBV28 and TRBJ2-7; 7 bases are a match to TRBD1. V trimming: 4 bases; J trimming: 2 bases; junction bases outside the gene matches: 8. The CDR3 totals 15 residues. Germline CDR1 reads MDHEN; CDR2 reads SYDVKM. CDR3 residues: CASSSPQGRPYEQYF. For the CDR3, the DNA is TGTGCCAGCAGTTCCCCACAGGGGAGACCCTACGAGCAGTACTTC. Full variable domain (outside the CDR3, taken from reference TRBV28 and TRBJ2-7): DVKVTQSSRYLVKRTGEKVFLECVQDMDHENMFWYRQDPGLGLRLIYFSYDVKMKEKGDIPEGYSVSREKKERFSLILESASTNQTSMYLCASSSPQGRPYEQYFGPGTRLTVT.

The count of this clone is one. The conserved final phenylalanine or tryptophan is absent from the CDR3, which likely points to a read error. The chain joins TRBV6-6 to TRBJ1-2; TRBD1 agrees at 8 bases. Germline lookup yields CDR1 MNHNY and CDR2 SVGAGI (reference sequence). This CDR3 is built from 13 residues. Germline trimming cut 8 bases from V and 4 bases from J; bases unmatched to any gene: 6. As DNA, the CDR3 is TGTGCCAGCTTCGTCGGACAGGGCTATGGCTACACCCTC. It yields the protein CASFVGQGYGYTL.